This T cell receptor beta chain stems from a study of T cells in tumors after PD-1 blockade. Study at large: Excluded were patients with checkpoint blockade, immunosuppressants, or radiotherapy or other anti-cancer therapy within 4 weeks. Daily vismodegib 150 mg continued in a subset of anti-PD-1-treated patients. Peripheral blood samples averaged 36,536 unique clonotypes and roughly 110,000 templates. Findings and caveats of the study: Blood contained about 43% of the tumor's TCR clonotypes.

Worth noting for this clone: What it recognizes is unknown.

The CDR3 covers 15 residues. Trimming took 5 bases from V and 0 from J, leaving 13 bases between them. The V gene's germline CDR1 is LNHNV and CDR2 YYDKDF (reference sequence). Produced via immunoSEQ multiplex PCR; TCRdb's table is partial and in-frame only. The table lists roughly 19,000 clones, approximately 84% of them singletons. The source is a human donor with advanced basal cell or squamous cell carcinoma (not recorded which). Sequences were derived from PBMCs, sampled after anti-PD-1 therapy. The chain couples TRBV15 to TRBJ2-5, with D tentatively TRBD2 (5 bases). This CDR3 is CATSHPASNQETQYF. The CDR3 nucleotides are TGTGCCACCAGCCATCCGGCTAGCAACCAAGAGACCCAGTACTTC.